The 32 T cell receptor beta chains below all came from one sample that was sequenced in a study of beta chain features in type 1 diabetes. Expressed TCRB transcripts got sequenced, as all isolated RNA was reverse transcribed. Measured with immunoSEQ multiplex PCR; TCRdb has only the in-frame clones, and not every one. The sample carries about 240,000 clones, around a quarter recorded once. Sample: central memory CD4+ T cells from blood. The origin of the receptors is a man aged 25-45 years in good health.

This clone occurred a few times. The chain is built from TRBV9 and TRBJ2-5; tentative D call: TRBD2 (7 bases). This CDR3 comprises 15 residues. Germline values: CDR1 SGDLS, CDR2 YYNGEE. V was pared by 4 bases and J by 4 bases, with 17 bases between. The CDR3 protein is CASSKQAGTRETQYF. The CDR3 nucleotides read TGTGCCAGCAGCAAACAAGCGGGGACAAGAGAGACCCAGTACTTC. The whole variable domain, remainder taken from reference TRBV9 and TRBJ2-5, is DSGVTQTPKHLITATGQRVTLRCSPRSGDLSVYWYQQSLDQGLQFLIQYYNGEERAKGNILERFSAQQFPDLHSELNLSSLELGDSALYFCASSKQAGTRETQYFGPGTRLLVL.

This clone has just a few counts. V is TRBV6-5 and J is TRBJ2-7; TRBD1 agrees at 8 bases. CDR1 and CDR2 from the germline V gene are MNHEY and SVGAGI. Unmatched junction bases numbered 5, after V lost 6 bases and J lost 4 bases. This CDR3 is built from 13 residues. For the CDR3, the DNA is TGTGCCAGCAGAACAGGGGGGAGGTACGAGCAGTACTTC. Protein: CASRTGGRYEQYF.

This clone was detected only a few times. The chain recombines TRBV30 with TRBJ1-5, with D uncertain. Trimming removed 1 base from V and 3 bases from J, with 10 bases in between. The CDR3 consists of 14 residues. Germline CDR1 reads GTSNPN; CDR2 reads SVGIG (reference sequence). The CDR3: CAWSGTVNNQPQHF. For the CDR3, the DNA is TGTGCCTGGAGTGGGACCGTCAACAATCAGCCCCAGCATTTT.

This clone has a handful of counts. The genes are TRBV4-3 and TRBJ2-7; possibly TRBD1 for D (6 bases). Germline V gene lookup returns CDR1 LGHNA and CDR2 YSLEER. The CDR3 consists of 15 residues. Trimming removed 0 bases at V and 2 bases at J, with 11 bases between. This chain's CDR3 is CASSQEDRTAYEQYF. In DNA, the CDR3 is TGCGCCAGCAGCCAAGAAGATAGGACAGCCTACGAGCAGTACTTC.

This clone came up a few times. The rearrangement uses TRBV30 and TRBJ2-1, with 10 nucleotides matching TRBD2. Losses at the gene ends were 6 bases for V and 4 bases for J; bases not matched to a gene: 3. CDR3 size: 13 residues. CDR1 and CDR2 (germline): GTSNPN, SVGIG (reference sequence). The CDR3 DNA reads TGTGCCTGCACTAGCGGGATGTACAATGAGCAGTTCTTC. It encodes CACTSGMYNEQFF.

Written as DNA, the CDR3 is TGTGCCTGGGGCAGTGGGAGCACAGATACGCAGTATTTT. It encodes CAWGSGSTDTQYF. V is TRBV7-2 and J is TRBJ2-3, with a possible D match to TRBD1 (5 bases). CDR3 length equals 13 residues. Trimming took off 11 bases at V and 0 bases at J, with 12 bases between the two ends. The germline CDR1 and CDR2 sequences are SGHTA and FQGNSA. Together with reference TRBV7-2 and TRBJ2-3, the CDR3 gives the full variable domain: GAGVSQSPSNKVTEKGKDVELRCDPISGHTALYWYRQSLGQGLEFLIYFQGNSAPDKSGLPSDRFSAERTGGSVSTLTIQRTQQEDSAVYLCAWGSGSTDTQYFGPGTRLTVL.

V is TRBV7-2 and J is TRBJ2-1, with 7 bases matching TRBD2. Germline CDR1 is SGHTA and CDR2 is FQGNSA. CDR3 size: 14 residues. V shed 3 bases and J 5 bases; nucleotides not matched to a gene: 4. CDR3 nucleotides: TGTGCCAGCAGCTTGTCTAGCGGCCACAATGAGCAGTTCTTC. It is translated as CASSLSSGHNEQFF.

This clone was seen only a few times. The chain couples TRBV29-1 to TRBJ1-5; no reliable D call. The CDR3 sequence is 13 residues long. The ends were cut back, 5 bases at V and 0 bases at J, with 8 bases in the middle. From germline, CDR1 is SQVTM and CDR2 ANQGSEA. The CDR3 sequence: CSVLTDSNQPQHF. For the CDR3, the DNA is TGCAGCGTTCTCACCGATAGCAATCAGCCCCAGCATTTT.

This clone has just one count. J is TRBJ1-5 and V is TRBV7-2; no reliable D call. The CDR3 runs 13 residues. V gave up 4 bases and J gave up 3 bases, with 7 bases separating them. CDR1 is SGHTA and CDR2 is FQGNSA in the germline V gene. CDR3 in DNA: TGTGCCAGCAGCTCACAAGACAATCAGCCCCAGCATTTT. Its translation: CASSSQDNQPQHF.

The gene calls are TRBV2 and TRBJ1-5, with 7 bases matching TRBD1. The CDR3 consists of 15 residues. The V gene end was trimmed by 4 bases and the J gene end by 6 bases; junction bases not matched to a gene: 9. The germline V gene has CDR1 SNHLY and CDR2 FYNNEI. In DNA form, the CDR3 reads TGTGCCAGCAGTGTCGGACAGGCGGAGGGTCAGCCCCAGCATTTT. This translates into CASSVGQAEGQPQHF.

The V call is TRBV4-1, the J call TRBJ2-3; D remains unclear. Deletions cut 0 bases from V and 7 bases from J, with 8 bases between. Germline assignment: CDR1 MGHRA and CDR2 YSYEKL. CDR3 length: 13 residues. The DNA of the CDR3 is TGCGCCAGCAGCCAAGATTCCGGGTATACGCAGTATTTT. This translates into CASSQDSGYTQYF.

This clone appeared a single time. CDR3: CASSLGDWTEAFF. As DNA, the CDR3 is TGCGCCAGCAGCTTAGGGGACTGGACTGAAGCTTTCTTT. The chain links TRBV5-1 to TRBJ1-1; TRBD1 might be the D (5 bases). Trimming pared 2 bases from V and 5 bases from J, leaving 10 bases between. Germline CDR1 is SGHRS and CDR2 is YFSETQ. The CDR3 length is 13 residues.

This clone was counted ten times or more. The chain uses TRBV13 and TRBJ1-3, with 9 bases fitting TRBD1. The CDR3 sequence is 16 residues long. The junction had 8 bases not matched to a gene; V was cut back by 5 bases and J by 3 bases. Germline assignment: CDR1 PRHDT and CDR2 FYEKMQ (reference sequence). CDR3 DNA: TGTGCCAGCAGCCAGACACAGGGGGCGGATGGAAACACCATATATTTT. Its protein product is CASSQTQGADGNTIYF.

This chain connects TRBV7-2 to TRBJ2-7; 9 bases are a match to TRBD2. V trimming: 5 bases; J trimming: 4 bases; junction bases outside the gene matches: 9. This CDR3 has 15 residues. Germline V gene sequence: CDR1 SGHTA, CDR2 FQGNSA. The CDR3 sequence: CASSPDQSGGYEQYF. The CDR3 nucleotides are TGTGCCAGCAGCCCTGACCAGAGCGGGGGGTACGAGCAGTACTTC.

The J gene is TRBJ1-2, the V gene TRBV29-1; D ambiguous. The ends were cut back, 3 bases at V and 3 bases at J, with 5 bases in the middle. The CDR3 spans 11 residues. Looked up from germline, CDR1 is SQVTM and CDR2 is ANQGSEA. The chain's CDR3 is CSVDGDYGYTF. Here the CDR3 DNA reads TGCAGCGTTGATGGGGACTATGGCTACACCTTC. The full variable domain, its missing parts supplied by reference TRBV29-1 and TRBJ1-2, is SAVISQKPSRDICQRGTSLTIQCQVDSQVTMMFWYRQQPGQSLTLIATANQGSEATYESGFVIDKFPISRPNLTFSTLTVSNMSPEDSSIYLCSVDGDYGYTFGSGTRLTVV.

In its sample, this clone was seen a few times. The chain combines TRBV5-1 with TRBJ1-1, with D possibly TRBD1 on 5 matching bases. Trimming took 7 bases from V and 3 from J, leaving 16 bases between them. Germline V gene lookup returns CDR1 SGHRS and CDR2 YFSETQ. This CDR3 contains 14 residues. In DNA form, the CDR3 reads TGCGCCAGCTTCCTGGGGGTGTTCGACACTGAAGCTTTCTTT. Residues: CASFLGVFDTEAFF.

This clone was picked up a small number of times. This chain uses TRBV7-2 with TRBJ2-1; possible D gene TRBD2, 7 bases. V lost 5 bases to trimming and J lost 8 bases, with 16 bases between them. Germline values: CDR1 SGHTA, CDR2 FQGNSA. CDR3 length: 14 amino acids. The CDR3 nucleotides read TGTGCCAGCAGCACCCCTGGGGGGGCGCATGAGCAGTTCTTC. Its protein product is CASSTPGGAHEQFF.

The genes are TRBV18 and TRBJ1-1; D unresolved. The CDR3 runs 13 residues. Trimming took off 4 bases at V and 0 bases at J, with 6 bases between the two ends. CDR1 and CDR2 from the germline V gene are KGHSH and LQKENI. DNA for the CDR3: TGTGCCAGCTCACATGGAATGAACACTGAAGCTTTCTTT. Translating gives CASSHGMNTEAFF.

This clone showed up just a few times. The chain employs TRBV7-9 and TRBJ1-1; 7 bases align to TRBD1. This CDR3 region has 13 residues. Unmatched junction bases numbered 0, after V lost 4 bases and J lost 1 base. Germline V gene sequence: CDR1 SEHNR, CDR2 FQNEAQ (reference sequence). The CDR3 region has the DNA TGTGCCAGCAGCTGGGACAGGAACACTGAAGCTTTCTTT. This gives the protein CASSWDRNTEAFF.

The sample holds many counts of this clone. V and J are TRBV4-3 and TRBJ1-1; perhaps TRBD1 as D (6 bases). The CDR3 runs 17 residues. V gave up 0 bases and J gave up 5 bases, with 19 bases separating them. Looked up from germline, CDR1 is LGHNA and CDR2 is YSLEER. The CDR3 reads CASSQDLAGAYRTEAFF. The CDR3 DNA follows: TGCGCCAGCAGCCAAGATTTAGCGGGGGCGTATCGGACTGAAGCTTTCTTT.

This sequence joins TRBV13 and TRBJ2-5, with TRBD1 matching 10 bases. Trimming took 5 bases from V and 5 from J; bases not matched to a gene: 14. This CDR3 spans 17 amino acids. Germline assignment: CDR1 PRHDT and CDR2 FYEKMQ (reference sequence). The CDR3 region is CASSVPRDRGASETQYF. The DNA of the CDR3 is TGTGCCAGCAGCGTACCAAGGGACAGGGGCGCCAGCGAGACCCAGTACTTC.

In its sample, this clone was seen a few times. V gene TRBV29-1 combines with J gene TRBJ2-7, with 7 bases fitting TRBD1. Germline trimming cut 5 bases from V and 4 bases from J; bases unmatched to any gene: 2. Germline CDR1 reads SQVTM; CDR2 reads ANQGSEA. The CDR3 spans 11 residues. The CDR3 spells CSVTQGYEQYF. CDR3 coding DNA: TGCAGCGTTACACAGGGGTACGAGCAGTACTTC.

This clone was seen a handful of times. V usage is TRBV2 and J usage is TRBJ2-5; TRBD1 agrees at 7 bases. This CDR3 spans 14 amino acids. Germline lookup yields CDR1 SNHLY and CDR2 FYNNEI. V was clipped by 6 bases and J by 5 bases; unmatched bases: 9. CDR3 loop: CASSRTGWRETQYF. DNA of the CDR3: TGTGCCAGCAGCCGGACAGGATGGAGGGAGACCCAGTACTTC. Drawing the rest from reference TRBV2 and TRBJ2-5, the complete variable domain is EPEVTQTPSHQVTQMGQEVILRCVPISNHLYFYWYRQILGQKVEFLVSFYNNEISEKSEIFDDQFSVERPDGSNFTLKIRSTKLEDSAMYFCASSRTGWRETQYFGPGTRLLVL.

This clone was counted many times. The chain has TRBV4-1 and TRBJ2-1; 12 bases fit TRBD2. The V segment lost 1 base and the J segment 7 bases; nucleotides outside the gene matches: 14. This CDR3 spans 19 amino acids. The germline CDR1 and CDR2 sequences are MGHRA and YSYEKL. CDR3 residues: CASSQGLTRLAGEGNEQFF. The CDR3 nucleotides read TGCGCCAGCAGCCAAGGTCTGACGAGACTAGCGGGAGAAGGTAATGAGCAGTTCTTC.

V is TRBV15 and J is TRBJ1-5; D remains unclear. Trimming shortened V by 0 bases and J by 6 bases, and 3 bases separated the two germline ends. The germline V gene has CDR1 LNHNV and CDR2 YYDKDF (reference sequence). This CDR3 comprises 12 residues. The CDR3 DNA sequence: TGTGCCACCAGCAGAGACGCTCAGCCCCAGCATTTT. Translation gives CATSRDAQPQHF.

The chain has TRBV14 and TRBJ2-1; 9 nucleotides line up with TRBD2. The trim removed 1 base at V and 4 bases at J, leaving 5 bases unmatched. Germline-derived CDR1 and CDR2 are SGHDN and FVKESK. This CDR3 is 16 amino acids long. The CDR3 spells CASSQAETSGYNEQFF. CDR3 sequence (DNA): TGTGCCAGCAGCCAAGCCGAGACTAGCGGATACAATGAGCAGTTCTTC.

In this sample, this clone turned up a few times. The J gene is TRBJ2-3, the V gene TRBV2; 8 bases align to TRBD2. The J segment lost 8 bases and the V segment lost 1 base, leaving 5 bases of the junction unmatched. Germline CDR1 is SNHLY and CDR2 is FYNNEI. The CDR3 has 14 amino acids. This CDR3 reads CASSEGTSRGTQYF. Here the CDR3 DNA reads TGTGCCAGCAGTGAAGGGACTAGCAGAGGTACGCAGTATTTT.

A remark on this clone: The junction and the germline gene differ at one end; a read error may be behind it. The V gene is TRBV7-9, the J gene TRBJ1-2, with D maybe TRBD1 (5 bases). The CDR3 covers 16 residues. The germline CDR1 and CDR2 sequences are SEHNR and FQNEAQ (reference sequence). The DNA for the CDR3 is TGTGCCAGCAGCGTAGCGCGGAGGGGAAGAACTAGTGGCTACACCTTC. Its translation is CASSVARRGRTSGYTF.

The chain links TRBV9 to TRBJ2-7, with TRBD1 matching over 7 bases. This CDR3 has 14 amino acids. Germline values: CDR1 SGDLS, CDR2 YYNGEE. Unmatched junction bases numbered 9, after V lost 3 bases and J lost 6 bases. The CDR3 is CASSGQGFEGEQYF. In DNA, the CDR3 is TGTGCCAGCAGCGGACAGGGTTTCGAAGGCGAGCAGTACTTC.

The sample holds a few counts of this clone. This chain connects TRBV7-9 to TRBJ1-2; D unresolved. This CDR3 contains 14 residues. CDR1 is SEHNR, CDR2 FQNEAQ, per germline (reference sequence). Trimming removed 5 bases at V and 4 bases at J, with 14 bases between. The CDR3 reads CASSQTDLSYGYTF. CDR3 DNA sequence: TGTGCCAGCAGCCAAACGGACCTTTCCTATGGCTACACCTTC.

The J gene is TRBJ1-2, the V gene TRBV30, with D uncertain. The germline CDR1 and CDR2 sequences are GTSNPN and SVGIG (reference sequence). The germline V and J ends were trimmed by 3 bases and 5 bases, with 7 bases remaining between them. The CDR3 sequence is 11 residues long. The CDR3 sequence: CAWRVGYGYTF. CDR3 DNA sequence: TGTGCCTGGAGAGTAGGGTATGGCTACACCTTC.

The chain is built from TRBV19 and TRBJ2-7; 8 bases align to TRBD2. The CDR3 sequence is 15 residues long. V was clipped by 6 bases and J by 3 bases; unmatched bases: 10. Germline values: CDR1 LNHDA, CDR2 SQIVND (reference sequence). DNA of the CDR3: TGTGCCAGTAGCCCAAGCGGGGGCGGGTACTACGAGCAGTACTTC. It translates to CASSPSGGGYYEQYF.